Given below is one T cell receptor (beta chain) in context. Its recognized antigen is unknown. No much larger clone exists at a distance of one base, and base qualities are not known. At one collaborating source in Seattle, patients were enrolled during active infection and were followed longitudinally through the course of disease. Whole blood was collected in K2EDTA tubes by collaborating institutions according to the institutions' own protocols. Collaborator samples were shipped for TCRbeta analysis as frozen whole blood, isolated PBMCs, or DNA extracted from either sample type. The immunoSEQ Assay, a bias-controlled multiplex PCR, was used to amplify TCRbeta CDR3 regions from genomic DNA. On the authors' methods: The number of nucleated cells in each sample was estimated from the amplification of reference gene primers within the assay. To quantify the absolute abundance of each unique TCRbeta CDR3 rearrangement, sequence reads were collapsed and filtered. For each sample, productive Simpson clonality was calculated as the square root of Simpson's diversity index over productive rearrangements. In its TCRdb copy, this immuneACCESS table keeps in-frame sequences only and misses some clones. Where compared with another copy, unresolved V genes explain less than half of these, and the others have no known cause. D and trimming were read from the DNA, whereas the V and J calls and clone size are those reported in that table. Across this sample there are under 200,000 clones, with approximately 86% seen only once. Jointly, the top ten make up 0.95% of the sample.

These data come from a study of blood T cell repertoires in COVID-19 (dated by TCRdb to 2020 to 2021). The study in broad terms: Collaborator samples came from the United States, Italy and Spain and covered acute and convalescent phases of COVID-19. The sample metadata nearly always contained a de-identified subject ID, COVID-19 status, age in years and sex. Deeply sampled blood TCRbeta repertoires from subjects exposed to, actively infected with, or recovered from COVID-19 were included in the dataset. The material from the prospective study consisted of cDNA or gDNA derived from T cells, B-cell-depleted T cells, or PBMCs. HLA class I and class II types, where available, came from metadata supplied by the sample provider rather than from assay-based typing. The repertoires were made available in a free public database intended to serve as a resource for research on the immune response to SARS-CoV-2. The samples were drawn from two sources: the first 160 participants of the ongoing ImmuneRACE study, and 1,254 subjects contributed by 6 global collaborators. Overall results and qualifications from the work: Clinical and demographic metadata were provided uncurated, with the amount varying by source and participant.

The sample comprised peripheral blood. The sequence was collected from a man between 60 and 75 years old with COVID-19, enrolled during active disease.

The nucleotide sequence reads TGTGCCAGCAGTGAAGCGCCAGGGATGCAGACCCAGTACTTC. This gives the protein CASSEAPGMQTQYF. The rearrangement combines TRBV6-1 with TRBJ2-5, with a weak D call of TRBD1 (5 bases match). A distance of 11 bases separates the germline ends of V and J, which lose 0 bases and 6 bases respectively. The CDR3 has 14 amino acids, counting the end cysteine and phenylalanine. Only CDR3 DNA remains: 42 bases, in frame from the first base. CDR1 MNHNS and CDR2 SASEGT are derived from the germline V gene.